This T cell receptor (beta chain) was profiled in a study of regulatory T cells in long-lasting Graves disease. Findings of the study overall: New patients shared approximately 930 public clonotypes, fewer than the 2,500 to 3,500 shared by persistent patients.

The germline V gene has CDR1 MDHEN and CDR2 SYDVKM. The CDR3 loop spans 15 amino acids. The V segment lost 3 bases and the J segment 2 bases; nucleotides outside the gene matches: 5. Through Arm-PCR of CDR3 regions and iRepertoire HTBI primers, TCR beta libraries were built. TCRdb ran MiXCR on the multiplex PCR reads and lists one entry per CDR3 protein. The sample contains approximately 540,000 distinct CDR3 sequences, approximately 12% of which appear only once. This clonotype turned up a few times. Its antigen remains unidentified. Time point meaning: newly diagnosed GD, antithyroid drugs for less than 3 months. RNA from PBMCs was the source of the TCR library. These data also featured in a second study, about T cells in Graves' hyperthyroidism and ophthalmopathy. This second study notes: Hyperthyroidism patients were newly diagnosed, had disease duration under 2 months, and were aged 18 to 65 years. HTBI primers drove first-round RT-PCR of the TCR CDR3. Blood shared most expanded thyroid clonotypes above 0.001.

This rearrangement joins TRBV28 to TRBJ2-3, with 7 bases that match TRBD2. The specimen comprised peripheral blood mononuclear cells (PBMCs), sampled at new diagnosis, from a patient treated with antithyroid drugs. This sequence was found in a woman in her 30s with Graves disease. CDR3 sequence: CASSFAGADTDTQYF. CDR3 bases: TGTGCCAGCAGTTTTGCGGGAGCTGACACAGATACGCAGTATTTT.